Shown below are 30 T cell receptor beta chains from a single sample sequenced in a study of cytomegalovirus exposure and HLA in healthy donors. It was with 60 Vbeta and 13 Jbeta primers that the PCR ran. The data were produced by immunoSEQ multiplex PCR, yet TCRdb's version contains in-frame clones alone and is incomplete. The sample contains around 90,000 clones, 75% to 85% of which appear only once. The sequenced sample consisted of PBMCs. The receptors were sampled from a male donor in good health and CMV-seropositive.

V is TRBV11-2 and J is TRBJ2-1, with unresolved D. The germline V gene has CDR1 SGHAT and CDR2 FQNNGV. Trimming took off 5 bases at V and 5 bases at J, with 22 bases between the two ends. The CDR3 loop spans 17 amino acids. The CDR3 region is CASSPGLLAARNNEQFF. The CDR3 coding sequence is TGTGCCAGCAGCCCTGGTTTGTTAGCAGCAAGAAACAATGAGCAGTTCTTC. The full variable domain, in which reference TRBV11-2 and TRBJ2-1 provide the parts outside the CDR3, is EAGVAQSPRYKIIEKRQSVAFWCNPISGHATLYWYQQILGQGPKLLIQFQNNGVVDDSQLPKDRFSAERLKGVDSTLKIQPAKLEDSAVYLCASSPGLLAARNNEQFFGPGTRLTVL.

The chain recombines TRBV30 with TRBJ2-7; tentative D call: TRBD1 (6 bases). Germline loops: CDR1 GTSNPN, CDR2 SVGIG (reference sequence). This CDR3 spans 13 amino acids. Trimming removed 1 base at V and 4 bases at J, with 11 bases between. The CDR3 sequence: CAWSAGDEYEQYF. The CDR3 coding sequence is TGTGCCTGGAGTGCAGGGGATGAATACGAGCAGTACTTC.

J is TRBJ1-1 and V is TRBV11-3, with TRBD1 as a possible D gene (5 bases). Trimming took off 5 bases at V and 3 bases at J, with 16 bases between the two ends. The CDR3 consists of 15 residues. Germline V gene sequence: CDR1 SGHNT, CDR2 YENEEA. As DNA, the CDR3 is TGTGCCAGCAGCCACTCGCCAGGGATCGACACTGAAGCTTTCTTT. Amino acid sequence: CASSHSPGIDTEAFF.

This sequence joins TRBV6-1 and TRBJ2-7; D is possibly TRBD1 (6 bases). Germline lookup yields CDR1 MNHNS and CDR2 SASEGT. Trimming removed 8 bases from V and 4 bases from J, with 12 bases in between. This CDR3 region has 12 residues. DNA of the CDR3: TGTGCCAGCTCCGCAGGGGCGTACGAGCAGTACTTC. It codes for CASSAGAYEQYF.

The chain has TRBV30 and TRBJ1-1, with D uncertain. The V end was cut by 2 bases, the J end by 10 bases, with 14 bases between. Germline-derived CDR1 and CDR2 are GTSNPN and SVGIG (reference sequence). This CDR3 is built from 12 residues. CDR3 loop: CAWSSGSVGAFF. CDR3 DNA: TGTGCCTGGAGTTCCGGGTCTGTGGGAGCTTTCTTT. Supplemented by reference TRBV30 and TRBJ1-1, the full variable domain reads SQTIHQWPATLVQPVGSPLSLECTVEGTSNPNLYWYRQAAGRGLQLLFYSVGIGQISSEVPQNLSASRPQDRQFILSSKKLLLSDSGFYLCAWSSGSVGAFFGQGTRLTVV.

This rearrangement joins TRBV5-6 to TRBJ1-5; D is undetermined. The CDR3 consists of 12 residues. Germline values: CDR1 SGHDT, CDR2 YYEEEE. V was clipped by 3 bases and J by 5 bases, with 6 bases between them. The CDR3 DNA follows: TGTGCCAGCAGCTCCCCCGATCAGCCCCAGCATTTT. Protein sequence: CASSSPDQPQHF.

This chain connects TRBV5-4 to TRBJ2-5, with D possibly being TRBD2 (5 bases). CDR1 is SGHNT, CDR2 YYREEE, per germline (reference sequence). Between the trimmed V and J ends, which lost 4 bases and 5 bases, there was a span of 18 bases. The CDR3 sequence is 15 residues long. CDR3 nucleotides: TGTGCCAGCAGCCCAGATGGGCCCTCGGGGGAGACCCAGTACTTC. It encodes CASSPDGPSGETQYF.

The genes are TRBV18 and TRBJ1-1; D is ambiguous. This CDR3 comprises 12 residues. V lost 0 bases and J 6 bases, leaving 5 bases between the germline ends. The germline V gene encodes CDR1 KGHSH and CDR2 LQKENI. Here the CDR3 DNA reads TGTGCCAGCTCACCACCGAGCTCTGAAGCTTTCTTT. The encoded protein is CASSPPSSEAFF.

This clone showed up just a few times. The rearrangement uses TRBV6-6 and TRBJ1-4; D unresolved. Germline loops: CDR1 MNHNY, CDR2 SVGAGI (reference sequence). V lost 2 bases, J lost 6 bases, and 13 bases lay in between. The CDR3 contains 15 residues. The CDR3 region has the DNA TGTGCCAGCAGTTACCCGACTAGGACGGATGAAAAACTGTTTTTT. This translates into CASSYPTRTDEKLFF.

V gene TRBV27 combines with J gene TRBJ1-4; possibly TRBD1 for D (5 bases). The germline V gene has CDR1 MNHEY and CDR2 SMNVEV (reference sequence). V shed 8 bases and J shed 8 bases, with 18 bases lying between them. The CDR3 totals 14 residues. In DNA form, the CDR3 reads TGTGCCAGCTCCACCGGGACTAGGGGAGAAAAACTGTTTTTT. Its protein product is CASSTGTRGEKLFF.

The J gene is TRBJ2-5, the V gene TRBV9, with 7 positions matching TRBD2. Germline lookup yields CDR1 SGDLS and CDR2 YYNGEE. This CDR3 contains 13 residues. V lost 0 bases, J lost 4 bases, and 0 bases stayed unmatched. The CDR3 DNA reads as TGTGCCAGCAGCGTAGCTAGCGGAGAGACCCAGTACTTC. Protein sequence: CASSVASGETQYF.

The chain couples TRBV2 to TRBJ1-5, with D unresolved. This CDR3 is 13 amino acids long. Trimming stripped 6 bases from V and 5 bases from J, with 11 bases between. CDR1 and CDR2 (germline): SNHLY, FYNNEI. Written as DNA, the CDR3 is TGTGCCAGCAGCTATGCTGGTCATCAGCCCCAGCATTTT. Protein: CASSYAGHQPQHF.

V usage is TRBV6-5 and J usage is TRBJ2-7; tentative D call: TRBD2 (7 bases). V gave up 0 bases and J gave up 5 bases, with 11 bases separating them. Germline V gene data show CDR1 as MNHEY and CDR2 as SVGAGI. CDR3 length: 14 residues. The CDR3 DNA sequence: TGTGCCAGCAGTTACTCTACAGGGAGGGACGAGCAGTACTTC. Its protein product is CASSYSTGRDEQYF.

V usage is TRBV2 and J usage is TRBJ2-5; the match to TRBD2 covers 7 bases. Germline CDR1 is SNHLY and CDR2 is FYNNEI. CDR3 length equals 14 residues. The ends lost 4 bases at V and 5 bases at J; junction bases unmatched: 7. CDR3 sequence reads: CASSVVLGGETQYF. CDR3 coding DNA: TGTGCCAGCAGTGTCGTGCTGGGGGGGGAGACCCAGTACTTC.

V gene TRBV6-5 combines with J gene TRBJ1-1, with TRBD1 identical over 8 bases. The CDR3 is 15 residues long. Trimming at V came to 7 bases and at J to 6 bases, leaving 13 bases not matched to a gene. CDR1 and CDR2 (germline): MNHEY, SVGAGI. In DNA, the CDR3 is TGTGCCAGCACCGCGGACAGGGAGGGTTTCGCTGAAGCTTTCTTT. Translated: CASTADREGFAEAFF.

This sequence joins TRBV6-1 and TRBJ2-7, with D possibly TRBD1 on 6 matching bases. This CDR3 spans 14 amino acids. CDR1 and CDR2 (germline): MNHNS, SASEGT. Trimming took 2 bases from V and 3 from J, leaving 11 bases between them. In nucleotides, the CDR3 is TGTGCCAGCAGTGAATCTGGACAGTACTACGAGCAGTACTTC. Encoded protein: CASSESGQYYEQYF.

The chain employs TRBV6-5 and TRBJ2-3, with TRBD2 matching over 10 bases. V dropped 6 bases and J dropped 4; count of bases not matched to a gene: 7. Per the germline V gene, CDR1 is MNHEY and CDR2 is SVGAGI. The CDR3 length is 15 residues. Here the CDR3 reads CASSNLAGASDTQYF. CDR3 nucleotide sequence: TGTGCCAGCAGCAACCTAGCGGGGGCCTCAGATACGCAGTATTTT.

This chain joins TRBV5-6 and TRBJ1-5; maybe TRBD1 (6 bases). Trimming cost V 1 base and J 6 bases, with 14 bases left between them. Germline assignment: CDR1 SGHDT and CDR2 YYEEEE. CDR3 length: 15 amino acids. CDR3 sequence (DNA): TGTGCCAGCAGCTTGCTTGCGGGGGGCGGTCAGCCCCAGCATTTT. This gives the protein CASSLLAGGGQPQHF.

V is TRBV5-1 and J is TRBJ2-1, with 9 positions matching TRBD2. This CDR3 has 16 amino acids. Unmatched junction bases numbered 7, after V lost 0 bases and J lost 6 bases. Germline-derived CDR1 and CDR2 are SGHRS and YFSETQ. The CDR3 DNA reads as TGCGCCAGCAGCTTGGGCCCTAGCGGGACCCTCAATGAGCAGTTCTTC. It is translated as CASSLGPSGTLNEQFF.

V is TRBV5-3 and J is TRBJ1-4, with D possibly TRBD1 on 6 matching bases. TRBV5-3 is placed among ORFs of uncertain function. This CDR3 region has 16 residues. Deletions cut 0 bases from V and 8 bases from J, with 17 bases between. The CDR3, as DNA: TGTGCCAGAAGCTTGGGGGGGAGCGACAGGAGGGAAAAACTGTTTTTT. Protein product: CARSLGGSDRREKLFF.

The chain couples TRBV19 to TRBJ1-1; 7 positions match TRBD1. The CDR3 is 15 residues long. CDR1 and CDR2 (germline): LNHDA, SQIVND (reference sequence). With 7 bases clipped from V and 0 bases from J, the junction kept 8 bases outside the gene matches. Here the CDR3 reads CASIPRQGMNTEAFF. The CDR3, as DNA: TGTGCCAGTATCCCGCGACAGGGCATGAACACTGAAGCTTTCTTT.

The CDR3 sequence is CASYRGESVYGYTF. CDR3 sequence (DNA): TGTGCCAGCTACAGGGGAGAGAGTGTCTATGGCTACACCTTC. The rearrangement uses TRBV6-1 and TRBJ1-2; 7 bases agree with TRBD1. V lost 8 bases to trimming and J lost 4 bases; unmatched junction nucleotides: 10. CDR3 length: 14 residues. The V gene's germline CDR1 is MNHNS and CDR2 SASEGT.

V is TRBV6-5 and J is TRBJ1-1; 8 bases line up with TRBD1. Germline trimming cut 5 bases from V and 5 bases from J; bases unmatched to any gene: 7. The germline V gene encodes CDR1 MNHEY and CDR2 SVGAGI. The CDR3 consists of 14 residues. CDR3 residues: CASSLDRGGTEAFF. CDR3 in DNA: TGTGCCAGCAGTCTCGACAGGGGCGGGACTGAAGCTTTCTTT.

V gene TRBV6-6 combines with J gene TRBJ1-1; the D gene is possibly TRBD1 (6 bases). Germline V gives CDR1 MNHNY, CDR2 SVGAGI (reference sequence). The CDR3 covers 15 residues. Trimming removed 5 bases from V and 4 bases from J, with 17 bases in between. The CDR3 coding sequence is TGTGCCAGCAGTGACGCTGGGGGCGAGGGCACTGAAGCTTTCTTT. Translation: CASSDAGGEGTEAFF.

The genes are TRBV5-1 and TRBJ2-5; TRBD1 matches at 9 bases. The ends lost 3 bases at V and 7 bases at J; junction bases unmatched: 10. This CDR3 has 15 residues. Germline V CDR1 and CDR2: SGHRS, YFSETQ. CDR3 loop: CASSSRDREGGTQYF. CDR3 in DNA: TGCGCCAGCAGCTCCCGGGACAGGGAAGGGGGGACCCAGTACTTC.

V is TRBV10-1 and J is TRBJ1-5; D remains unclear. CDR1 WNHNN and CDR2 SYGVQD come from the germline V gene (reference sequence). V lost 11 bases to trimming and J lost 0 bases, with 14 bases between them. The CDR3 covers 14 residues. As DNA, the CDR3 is TGCGCCCGCCCGATACCTAATAGCAATCAGCCCCAGCATTTT. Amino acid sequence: CARPIPNSNQPQHF.

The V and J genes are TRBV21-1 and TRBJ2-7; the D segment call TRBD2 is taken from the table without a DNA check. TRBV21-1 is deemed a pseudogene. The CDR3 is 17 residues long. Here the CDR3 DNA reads TGTGCCAGCAGCATAGAGCCGGGACTAGCGGCCGACTACGAGCAGTACTTC. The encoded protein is CASSIEPGLAADYEQYF.

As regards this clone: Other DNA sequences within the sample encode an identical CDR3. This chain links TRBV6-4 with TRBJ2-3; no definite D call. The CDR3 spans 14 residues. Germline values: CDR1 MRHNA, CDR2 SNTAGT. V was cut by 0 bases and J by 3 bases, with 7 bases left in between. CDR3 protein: CASSDSGRTDTQYF. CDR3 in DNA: TGTGCCAGCAGTGACTCGGGCAGGACAGATACGCAGTATTTT.

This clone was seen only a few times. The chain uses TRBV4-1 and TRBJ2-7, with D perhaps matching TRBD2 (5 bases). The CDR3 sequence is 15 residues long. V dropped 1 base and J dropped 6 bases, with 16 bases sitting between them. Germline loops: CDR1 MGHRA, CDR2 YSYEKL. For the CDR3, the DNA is TGCGCCAGCAGCCAAGTGAGACTCCAGGCGGGCGAGCAGTACTTC. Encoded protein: CASSQVRLQAGEQYF.

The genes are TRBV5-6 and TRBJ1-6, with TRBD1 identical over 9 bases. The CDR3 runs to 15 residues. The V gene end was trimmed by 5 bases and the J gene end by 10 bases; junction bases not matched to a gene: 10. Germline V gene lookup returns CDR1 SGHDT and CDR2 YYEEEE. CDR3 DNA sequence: TGTGCCAGCAGAATACAGGGGGCGGCGATATCACCCCTCCACTTT. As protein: CASRIQGAAISPLHF.